Here is one T cell receptor beta chain with its context. This clonotype was found a few times. Its recognized antigen is unknown. Base qualities are not provided; no much larger clone lies one nucleotide away. This sample stems from a study of T cell repertoires in cytomegalovirus infection (dated by TCRdb to about 2019). A note on the overall study: The peptide stimulations were aimed at well-studied HLA-B-restricted epitopes as well as recently identified HLA-C-restricted CMV epitopes, whose presentation resists viral immunomodulation. Because public TCR beta signatures pointed to carriage of CMV infection together with the matching HLA type, the HLA type of each donor mattered for the analysis. What the research found in general, with its limitations: In both this cohort and an independent cohort of several hundred donors, the cumulative frequency of public TCR beta family members distinguished carriers of CMV infection plus the relevant HLA type. The ex vivo response was dominated by HLA-C-restricted CMV-specific TCR beta clonotypes, which also provided the single most frequent clonotype in two of eight donors.

Sequenced using an Illumina HiSeq 1500. TCRdb applied fastp at Q25 and MiXCR to the public reads, then kept only in-frame beta chains. Each entry merges the rows of one CDR3 protein and shows their most common DNA and genes. The sample profile shows over 40,000 distinct CDR3 sequences; about a fifth of them were found once. Less than 70% of the sample is in the top ten clones. The treatment or condition label for this specimen denotes: in vitro stimulation with specific CMV peptide epitopes to enrich CMV-specific T cells. V ends up 10 bases short and J 4 bases short, with an unmatched junction base count of 5. CDR1 MNHNS and CDR2 SASEGT are derived from the germline V gene. From cysteine to phenylalanine, the CDR3 is 14 amino acids long. Here the CDR3 DNA is all that survives: 42 bases in frame from base 1.

The sequencing here drew on CD8+ T cells from cultured PBMCs, taken from culture after CMV antigen stimulation. The chain links TRBV6-1 with TRBJ2-2; a stretch of 11 junction bases matches TRBD2. The sequence was obtained from a human donor in good health (CMV status not recorded). Some clones in this sample may be carry-over from other donors' samples. This receptor carries the CDR3 CATRLAGFTGELFF. The DNA is TGTGCCACCCGACTAGCGGGGTTCACCGGGGAGCTGTTTTTT.